Listed here are 20 T cell receptor beta chains from one sample, sequenced in a study of response to subunit inactivated influenza vaccine. TCRdb called the RT-PCR reads again in MiXCR, with one record for every CDR3 protein. The sample has some 570,000 distinct CDR3 sequences; approximately 10% are singletons. These data were likewise used in another study, on T cells expressing NK-cell markers. That paper notes: UMIs accompanied the 5'RACE template switching by which TCR beta cDNA was made.

The sample in question was PBMCs from blood, obtained on the day of vaccination. These receptors were taken from a man aged 50 to 60 who received an inactivated influenza vaccine.

The chain recombines TRBV5-1 with TRBJ2-1, with 13 bases lining up with TRBD2. V shed 4 bases and J 8 bases; nucleotides not matched to a gene: 6. In germline, CDR1 is SGHRS, CDR2 YFSETQ. The CDR3 is made up of 15 amino acids. This chain's CDR3 is CASSVLAGGQHEQFF. The CDR3 bases are TGCGCCAGCAGCGTACTAGCGGGGGGGCAACATGAGCAGTTCTTC.

The table lists this clonotype with a few counts. CDR3 in DNA: TGTGCCAGCTCACCACGGGGACTAGCGGACCACAATGAGCAGTTCTTC. This gives the protein CASSPRGLADHNEQFF. V is TRBV18 and J is TRBJ2-1; TRBD2 matches at 11 bases. The germline V gene has CDR1 KGHSH and CDR2 LQKENI. The ends lost 1 base at V and 5 bases at J; junction bases unmatched: 4. This CDR3 has 16 residues.

Only a few counts were recorded for this clonotype. The chain uses TRBV27 and TRBJ2-7, with a weak D call TRBD2 (6 bases). The V and J ends lost 3 bases and 2 bases respectively, with 17 bases between them. Germline CDR1 reads MNHEY; CDR2 reads SMNVEV (reference sequence). This CDR3 has 16 amino acids. The CDR3 protein is CASSLDRTGVTYEQYF. For the CDR3, the DNA is TGTGCCAGCAGTTTGGACCGAACGGGGGTGACCTACGAGCAGTACTTC.

This clonotype has a handful of counts. The germline gene is not matched at one end of the junction; a read error may be the cause. The chain carries TRBV7-2 and TRBJ2-3; 11 bases line up with TRBD2. CDR3 length: 11 residues. Germline loops: CDR1 SGHTA, CDR2 FQGNSA. In nucleotides, the CDR3 is TGTGCCAGCAGCTTTGGGGGACTAGCGGTTTTT. It translates to CASSFGGLAVF.

The V call is TRBV20-1, the J call TRBJ2-7, with a tentative D call TRBD1 (5 bases). V was cut by 1 base and J by 2 bases, with 21 bases left in between. The CDR3 consists of 17 residues. Looked up from germline, CDR1 is DFQATT and CDR2 is SNEGSKA (reference sequence). CDR3: CSARVRVPGRGTYEQYF. CDR3 nucleotide sequence: TGCAGTGCTAGAGTGCGCGTCCCAGGTAGGGGAACCTACGAGCAGTACTTC.

The chain has TRBV7-2 and TRBJ2-5; D is perhaps TRBD1 (5 bases). Germline CDR1 SGHTA, CDR2 FQGNSA. This CDR3 comprises 14 residues. V lost 2 bases, J lost 2 bases, and 9 bases lay in between. The CDR3, as DNA: TGTGCCAGCAGCTTACAGCAGGGACAAGAGACCCAGTACTTC. It yields the protein CASSLQQGQETQYF. The full variable domain, rest sourced from reference TRBV7-2 and TRBJ2-5, is GAGVSQSPSNKVTEKGKDVELRCDPISGHTALYWYRQSLGQGLEFLIYFQGNSAPDKSGLPSDRFSAERTGGSVSTLTIQRTQQEDSAVYLCASSLQQGQETQYFGPGTRLLVL.

This clonotype has just a few counts. The chain couples TRBV7-2 to TRBJ1-1; tentatively, D is TRBD1 (5 bases). In germline, CDR1 is SGHTA, CDR2 FQGNSA. V lost 1 base and J 6 bases, leaving 12 bases between the germline ends. The CDR3 is made up of 14 amino acids. The CDR3 DNA is TGTGCCAGCAGCTTAGGGGTGGGGGGGTCTGAAGCTTTCTTT. It is translated as CASSLGVGGSEAFF.

This rearrangement joins TRBV28 to TRBJ2-7, with 10 bases identical to TRBD2. This CDR3 is 15 amino acids long. Per germline, CDR1 MDHEN and CDR2 SYDVKM. Trimming at V came to 5 bases and at J to 4 bases, leaving 8 bases not matched to a gene. CDR3 nucleotide sequence: TGTGCCAGCAGTACACCTAGCGGGAGCGGATACGAGCAGTACTTC. Its protein is CASSTPSGSGYEQYF.

The gene calls are TRBV20-1 and TRBJ2-3; 7 bases match TRBD2. Germline V lookup: CDR1 DFQATT, CDR2 SNEGSKA (reference sequence). The V segment lost 6 bases and the J segment 1 base; nucleotides outside the gene matches: 10. CDR3 length equals 15 residues. CDR3 sequence: CSAFRVAGGTDTQYF. DNA for the CDR3: TGCAGTGCGTTCCGAGTGGCGGGGGGCACAGATACGCAGTATTTT.

The chain joins TRBV20-1 to TRBJ2-7; D is unclear. Deletions cut 0 bases from V and 4 bases from J, with 13 bases between. Germline CDR1 DFQATT, CDR2 SNEGSKA (reference sequence). The CDR3 totals 14 residues. This chain's CDR3 is CSARDENRAYEQYF. The CDR3 region has the DNA TGCAGTGCTAGAGATGAAAACAGAGCATACGAGCAGTACTTC.

This clonotype was seen more than once but under ten times. The genes are TRBV28 and TRBJ1-6, with a weak D call TRBD1 (5 bases). Germline CDR1 MDHEN, CDR2 SYDVKM. Deletions cut 5 bases from V and 7 bases from J, with 6 bases between. This CDR3 spans 12 amino acids. Written as DNA, the CDR3 is TGTGCCAGCAGTGACAGCAATTCACCCCTCCACTTT. Its translation: CASSDSNSPLHF. The whole variable domain, remainder taken from reference TRBV28 and TRBJ1-6, is DVKVTQSSRYLVKRTGEKVFLECVQDMDHENMFWYRQDPGLGLRLIYFSYDVKMKEKGDIPEGYSVSREKKERFSLILESASTNQTSMYLCASSDSNSPLHFGNGTRLTVT.

This clonotype was observed a few times. The chain uses TRBV27 and TRBJ1-6, with D hard to call. CDR3 length: 17 residues. Trimming removed 0 bases at V and 0 bases at J, with 9 bases between. CDR1 and CDR2 (germline): MNHEY, SMNVEV (reference sequence). In DNA, the CDR3 is TGTGCCAGCAGTTTATCGCGGGGTAGCTCCTATAATTCACCCCTCCACTTT. Its translation is CASSLSRGSSYNSPLHF.

The chain carries TRBV11-3 and TRBJ2-1; no firm D call. Germline CDR1 is SGHNT and CDR2 is YENEEA. V was pared by 5 bases and J by 4 bases, with 9 bases between. The CDR3 runs 13 residues. In DNA form, the CDR3 reads TGTGCCAGCAGCGAAGGACCGTACAATGAGCAGTTCTTC. It codes for CASSEGPYNEQFF.

This clonotype was seen more than once but under ten times. This chain links TRBV12-3 or TRBV12-4 with TRBJ2-7; 10 bases fit TRBD1. The V segment lost 5 bases and the J segment 5 bases; nucleotides outside the gene matches: 9. The CDR3 loop spans 15 amino acids. The CDR3 sequence is CASSRAGTGVNEQYF. The CDR3 coding sequence is TGTGCCAGCAGTCGTGCCGGGACAGGGGTCAACGAGCAGTACTTC.

This clonotype was found a few times. The chain is built from TRBV19 and TRBJ2-1, with D perhaps TRBD2 (6 bases). CDR3 length equals 15 residues. CDR1 LNHDA and CDR2 SQIVND come from the germline V gene (reference sequence). The V and J ends lost 9 bases and 0 bases respectively, with 15 bases between them. CDR3 residues: CASAAGRRSYNEQFF. The CDR3 nucleotides are TGTGCCAGCGCCGCGGGACGCCGCTCCTACAATGAGCAGTTCTTC.

This sequence joins TRBV10-3 and TRBJ2-3; possible D gene TRBD2, 6 bases. This CDR3 comprises 14 residues. Germline values: CDR1 ENHRY, CDR2 SYGVKD. V was trimmed by 11 bases and J by 2 bases, leaving 17 bases between them. The CDR3 nucleotides are TGTGCCGCCCAGGGTAGGAGGGACACAGATACGCAGTATTTT. Its protein product is CAAQGRRDTDTQYF.

This clonotype occurred a few times. CDR3 DNA sequence: TGTGCCAGCAGCCTACACCGACGGAGAGTCAATGAGCAGTTCTTC. As protein: CASSLHRRRVNEQFF. The chain joins TRBV5-6 to TRBJ2-1; no reliable D call. The CDR3 is made up of 15 amino acids. V lost 4 bases, J lost 6 bases, and 17 bases lay in between. CDR1 is SGHDT, CDR2 YYEEEE, per germline.

Only one count was recorded for this clonotype. This chain links TRBV12-3 or TRBV12-4 with TRBJ2-5; 9 bases fit TRBD2. J was trimmed by 13 bases and V by 2 bases; bases with no gene match: 11. The CDR3 length is 14 residues. The CDR3 nucleotides read TGTGCCAGCAGTTTAACGAGCGGGGGGCACCCTCCGTACTTC. Its protein is CASSLTSGGHPPYF.

This clonotype came up a few times. The rearrangement uses TRBV10-3 and TRBJ2-3, with 7 nucleotides matching TRBD1. This CDR3 contains 18 residues. Germline CDR1 is ENHRY and CDR2 is SYGVKD. Germline trimming cut 2 bases from V and 2 bases from J; bases unmatched to any gene: 13. The DNA for the CDR3 is TGTGCCATCAGTGAGCCAACAGGGGACCTCTCCAACACAGATACGCAGTATTTT. Translated: CAISEPTGDLSNTDTQYF.

V is TRBV19 and J is TRBJ2-1; D may match TRBD1 or TRBD2 (5 bases each). Trimming removed 6 bases from V and 4 bases from J, with 16 bases in between. Germline V gene lookup returns CDR1 LNHDA and CDR2 SQIVND (reference sequence). The CDR3 totals 15 residues. CDR3 protein: CASSPTGTFYNEQFF. Written as DNA, the CDR3 is TGTGCCAGTAGCCCCACGGGGACCTTTTACAATGAGCAGTTCTTC.